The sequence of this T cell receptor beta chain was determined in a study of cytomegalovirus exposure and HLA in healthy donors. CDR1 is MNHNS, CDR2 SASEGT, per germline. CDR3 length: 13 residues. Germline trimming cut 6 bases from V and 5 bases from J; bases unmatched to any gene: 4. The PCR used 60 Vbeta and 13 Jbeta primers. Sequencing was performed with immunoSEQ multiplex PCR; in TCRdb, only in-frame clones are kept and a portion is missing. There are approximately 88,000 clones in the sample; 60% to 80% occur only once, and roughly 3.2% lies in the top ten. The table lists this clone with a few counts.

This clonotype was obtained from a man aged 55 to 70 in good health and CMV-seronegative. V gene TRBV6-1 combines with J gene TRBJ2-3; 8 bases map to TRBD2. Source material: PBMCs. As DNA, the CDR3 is TGTGCCAGCAGCGGACTAGCTGGAGATACGCAGTATTTT. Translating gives CASSGLAGDTQYF.